The present T cell receptor beta chain was sequenced within a study of tumor-infiltrating lymphocytes in primary liver carcinoma. Study-wide context: Donors underwent surgery for histopathologically diagnosed primary liver carcinoma. Sequenced samples came back with roughly 3.65 to 7.5 million productive TCRbeta reads, and the counts looked alike across tissue types.

This CDR3 has 15 residues. After removal of 4 bases from V and 1 base from J, the junction contained 4 bases not matched to a gene. Germline CDR1 SGHVS, CDR2 FQNEAQ. A constant-region primer primed TCR beta cDNA synthesis from 450 to 550 ng of total RNA. Nested multiplex PCR, run for three rounds with slightly modified ARM-PCR, yielded TCR beta libraries. Running around 9 cycles apiece, the first two PCR rounds relied on TRBV1-TRBV30 forward primers together with a C-beta reverse primer. Each CDR3 protein gets one entry after TCRdb re-called the multiplex PCR reads with MiXCR. The profile covers about 320,000 distinct CDR3 sequences, with 65% appearing a single time and around 9.5% taken by the ten largest. The source of the blood RNA was unsorted whole blood, and germline DNA was extracted as well. Study-level points and caveats: Bulk samples went unsorted, so CD4+ and CD8+ repertoires were not compared.

This clonotype was seen only once. The antigen is undetermined. The receptor comes from a man aged 40-50 years with primary liver carcinoma and hepatitis B virus infection. Sample: peripheral blood. The chain recombines TRBV7-8 with TRBJ1-2; 9 nucleotides match TRBD1. As DNA, the CDR3 is TGTGCCAGCAGCTCCGGACAGGGGTTTAACTATGGCTACACCTTC. This gives the protein CASSSGQGFNYGYTF.